These T cell receptor beta chains were read from a single sample in a study of cytomegalovirus exposure and HLA in healthy donors. Some clones are missing from TCRdb's copy, which holds only in-frame ones; the method was immunoSEQ multiplex PCR. The sample lists 150,000 or so clones; approximately 81% were seen once. Sequencing input: PBMCs. The origin of the receptors is a man in his thirties or forties in good health and CMV-seropositive. CDR3s include the opening cysteine and the closing phenylalanine or tryptophan. The order of the fields is CDR3 protein, CDR3 DNA, clone size, V gene, J gene, CDR3 length, D gene. A D gene is named only where the DNA matches it firmly. Some rows mark clone size as missing; the rest say once, few, many or name a class of expanded clone.

CDR3 protein: CASSEGGQGLYEQYF
CDR3 DNA: TGTGCCAGCAGTGAGGGGGGACAGGGGCTTTACGAGCAGTACTTC
clone size: NA
V gene: TRBV2
J gene: TRBJ2-7
CDR3 length: 15
D gene: TRBD1

CDR3 protein: CAWSSFSGYTGELFF
CDR3 DNA: TGTGCCTGGAGTAGTTTTAGCGGGTACACCGGGGAGCTGTTTTTT
clone size: once
V gene: TRBV30
J gene: TRBJ2-2
CDR3 length: 15
D gene: TRBD2

CDR3 protein: CASSLILGQEKYF
CDR3 DNA: TGTGCCAGCAGCTTAATACTAGGACAGGAGAAGTACTTC
clone size: NA
V gene: TRBV6-5
J gene: TRBJ2-7
CDR3 length: 13
D gene: TRBD1

CDR3 protein: CASSSTVLTDTQYF
CDR3 DNA: TGTGCCAGCAGCTCGACAGTACTCACAGATACGCAGTATTTT
clone size: NA
V gene: TRBV5-4
J gene: TRBJ2-3
CDR3 length: 14
D gene: NA

CDR3 protein: CASSQDQGPGTEAFF
CDR3 DNA: TGCGCCAGCAGCCAAGATCAGGGCCCTGGGACTGAAGCTTTCTTT
clone size: NA
V gene: TRBV4-1
J gene: TRBJ1-1
CDR3 length: 15
D gene: NA

CDR3 protein: CSVGIGGYEQYF
CDR3 DNA: TGCAGCGTTGGTATAGGGGGATACGAGCAGTACTTC
clone size: NA
V gene: TRBV29-1
J gene: TRBJ2-7
CDR3 length: 12
D gene: NA

CDR3 protein: CASNPGVGYGYTF
CDR3 DNA: TGTGCCAGTAATCCAGGGGTCGGCTATGGCTACACCTTC
clone size: NA
V gene: TRBV19
J gene: TRBJ1-2
CDR3 length: 13
D gene: NA

CDR3 protein: CASSLVGQGNTEAFF
CDR3 DNA: TGTGCCAGCAGCTTAGTTGGACAGGGGAACACTGAAGCTTTCTTT
clone size: once
V gene: TRBV7-9
J gene: TRBJ1-1
CDR3 length: 15
D gene: TRBD1

CDR3 protein: CASSLNSLYEQYF
CDR3 DNA: TGTGCCAGCAGCTTGAACAGCTTATACGAGCAGTACTTC
clone size: NA
V gene: TRBV5-6
J gene: TRBJ2-7
CDR3 length: 13
D gene: NA

CDR3 protein: CASSLIANYGYTF
CDR3 DNA: TGCGCCAGCAGCTTGATAGCTAACTATGGCTACACCTTC
clone size: many
V gene: TRBV5-1
J gene: TRBJ1-2
CDR3 length: 13
D gene: NA

CDR3 protein: CASSFGPITDTQYF
CDR3 DNA: TGTGCCAGCAGCTTTGGGCCCATTACAGATACGCAGTATTTT
clone size: once
V gene: TRBV7-2
J gene: TRBJ2-3
CDR3 length: 14
D gene: NA

CDR3 protein: CASSLGLRGGDSYNEQFF
CDR3 DNA: TGTGCCAGCAGCTTAGGGTTGCGGGGCGGTGACTCCTACAATGAGCAGTTCTTC
clone size: NA
V gene: TRBV11-2
J gene: TRBJ2-1
CDR3 length: 18
D gene: NA

CDR3 protein: CASSDSRGYTF
CDR3 DNA: TGCGCCAGCAGCGACTCTAGGGGCTACACCTTC
clone size: NA
V gene: TRBV5-1
J gene: TRBJ1-2
CDR3 length: 11
D gene: NA

CDR3 protein: CASTLKGQGNSGNTIYF
CDR3 DNA: TGTGCCAGTACCCTCAAGGGACAGGGGAATTCGGGAAACACCATATATTTT
clone size: NA
V gene: TRBV19
J gene: TRBJ1-3
CDR3 length: 17
D gene: TRBD1

CDR3 protein: CASSTPTDFRGYTF
CDR3 DNA: TGTGCCAGCAGCACACCGACAGATTTCCGGGGCTACACCTTC
clone size: NA
V gene: TRBV7-9
J gene: TRBJ1-2
CDR3 length: 14
D gene: NA

CDR3 protein: CAIRGGGNDEQYF
CDR3 DNA: TGTGCCATCAGGGGCGGGGGCAACGACGAGCAGTACTTC
clone size: NA
V gene: TRBV10-3
J gene: TRBJ2-7
CDR3 length: 13
D gene: NA

CDR3 protein: CASSLPGGLRKLFF
CDR3 DNA: TGTGCCAGCAGTCTCCCGGGGGGTTTACGGAAACTGTTTTTT
clone size: NA
V gene: TRBV28
J gene: TRBJ1-4
CDR3 length: 14
D gene: NA

CDR3 protein: CSVEGGASGIHNEQFF
CDR3 DNA: TGCAGCGTTGAAGGGGGGGCTAGCGGGATTCACAATGAGCAGTTCTTC
clone size: NA
V gene: TRBV29-1
J gene: TRBJ2-1
CDR3 length: 16
D gene: TRBD2

CDR3 protein: CASSTTGFGNQPQHF
CDR3 DNA: TGTGCCAGCAGTACCACAGGGTTTGGCAATCAGCCCCAGCATTTT
clone size: NA
V gene: TRBV28
J gene: TRBJ1-5
CDR3 length: 15
D gene: NA

CDR3 protein: CASSYDTSGRYEQYF
CDR3 DNA: TGTGCCAGCAGTTACGACACTAGCGGGAGGTACGAGCAGTACTTC
clone size: NA
V gene: TRBV6-6
J gene: TRBJ2-7
CDR3 length: 15
D gene: TRBD2

CDR3 protein: CATSREGGWGNTDTQYF
CDR3 DNA: TGTGCCACCAGCAGAGAAGGGGGATGGGGTAACACAGATACGCAGTATTTT
clone size: once
V gene: TRBV15
J gene: TRBJ2-3
CDR3 length: 17
D gene: NA

CDR3 protein: CASSLGGHGQPQHF
CDR3 DNA: TGTGCCAGCAGCTTGGGGGGACATGGTCAGCCCCAGCATTTT
clone size: NA
V gene: TRBV5-6
J gene: TRBJ1-5
CDR3 length: 14
D gene: NA

CDR3 protein: CASSKTGVDNSPLHF
CDR3 DNA: TGTGCCAGCAGCAAGACAGGGGTGGATAATTCACCCCTCCACTTT
clone size: NA
V gene: TRBV7-3
J gene: TRBJ1-6
CDR3 length: 15
D gene: TRBD1

CDR3 protein: CASRRQGSDTIYF
CDR3 DNA: TGTGCCAGCAGACGACAGGGTTCGGACACCATATATTTT
clone size: few
V gene: TRBV28
J gene: TRBJ1-3
CDR3 length: 13
D gene: TRBD1

CDR3 protein: CASSSTSTDTQYF
CDR3 DNA: TGTGCCAGCAGCTCAACTAGCACAGATACGCAGTATTTT
clone size: NA
V gene: TRBV5-6
J gene: TRBJ2-3
CDR3 length: 13
D gene: NA

CDR3 protein: CASSSGGGTGELFF
CDR3 DNA: TGTGCCAGTAGTTCCGGGGGAGGAACCGGGGAGCTGTTTTTT
clone size: NA
V gene: TRBV19
J gene: TRBJ2-2
CDR3 length: 14
D gene: NA

CDR3 protein: CASSDLVGGNEKLFF
CDR3 DNA: TGTGCCAGCAGTGATTTGGTCGGCGGGAATGAAAAACTGTTTTTT
clone size: NA
V gene: TRBV6-1
J gene: TRBJ1-4
CDR3 length: 15
D gene: NA

CDR3 protein: CAWRNRVDQPQHF
CDR3 DNA: TGTGCCTGGAGGAACAGGGTGGATCAGCCCCAGCATTTT
clone size: few
V gene: TRBV30
J gene: TRBJ1-5
CDR3 length: 13
D gene: NA

CDR3 protein: CASSVGLADLTDTQYF
CDR3 DNA: TGTGCCAGCAGCGTAGGGCTAGCGGACCTCACAGATACGCAGTATTTT
clone size: NA
V gene: TRBV9
J gene: TRBJ2-3
CDR3 length: 16
D gene: TRBD2

CDR3 protein: CASSTRDRLGGGSEQYF
CDR3 DNA: TGTGCCAGCAGTACTCGGGACAGGCTCGGCGGAGGAAGCGAGCAGTACTTC
clone size: NA
V gene: TRBV28
J gene: TRBJ2-7
CDR3 length: 17
D gene: TRBD1

CDR3 protein: CASGYGQGSYNEQFF
CDR3 DNA: TGTGCCAGCGGTTATGGACAGGGCTCCTACAATGAGCAGTTCTTC
clone size: NA
V gene: TRBV27
J gene: TRBJ2-1
CDR3 length: 15
D gene: TRBD1

CDR3 protein: CASSLSRDRGGETQYF
CDR3 DNA: TGCGCCAGCAGCTTGTCCCGGGACAGGGGCGGAGAGACCCAGTACTTC
clone size: NA
V gene: TRBV5-1
J gene: TRBJ2-5
CDR3 length: 16
D gene: TRBD1

CDR3 protein: CASSLDISYEQYF
CDR3 DNA: TGTGCCAGCAGCTTGGACATCTCCTACGAGCAGTACTTC
clone size: NA
V gene: TRBV5-7
J gene: TRBJ2-7
CDR3 length: 13
D gene: NA

CDR3 protein: CASTPKAGGRYEQYF
CDR3 DNA: TGTGCCAGCACCCCGAAAGCGGGAGGTCGATACGAGCAGTACTTC
clone size: NA
V gene: TRBV21-1
J gene: TRBJ2-7
CDR3 length: 15
D gene: NA

CDR3 protein: CASSIDRDQPQHF
CDR3 DNA: TGTGCCAGTAGTATAGACAGGGATCAGCCCCAGCATTTT
clone size: NA
V gene: TRBV19
J gene: TRBJ1-5
CDR3 length: 13
D gene: NA

CDR3 protein: CASSMRGVLAGADTQYF
CDR3 DNA: TGTGCCAGTAGTATGCGAGGGGTCCTAGCGGGAGCAGATACGCAGTATTTT
clone size: NA
V gene: TRBV19
J gene: TRBJ2-3
CDR3 length: 17
D gene: TRBD2

CDR3 protein: CASSYQPIEDTGELFF
CDR3 DNA: TGTGCCAGCAGTTACCAGCCCATAGAGGACACCGGGGAGCTGTTTTTT
clone size: NA
V gene: TRBV6-5
J gene: TRBJ2-2
CDR3 length: 16
D gene: NA

CDR3 protein: CASSSPSGTGAYEQYF
CDR3 DNA: TGTGCCAGCAGCTCACCATCCGGGACGGGGGCCTACGAGCAGTACTTC
clone size: NA
V gene: TRBV7-9
J gene: TRBJ2-7
CDR3 length: 16
D gene: NA

CDR3 protein: CASSPGTSGFTDTQYF
CDR3 DNA: TGTGCCAGCAGCCCAGGGACTAGCGGATTCACAGATACGCAGTATTTT
clone size: NA
V gene: TRBV7-9
J gene: TRBJ2-3
CDR3 length: 16
D gene: TRBD2

CDR3 protein: CASRGPGGHTEAFF
CDR3 DNA: TGTGCCAGCAGAGGCCCGGGAGGGCACACTGAAGCTTTCTTT
clone size: NA
V gene: TRBV28
J gene: TRBJ1-1
CDR3 length: 14
D gene: NA

CDR3 protein: CAISRRDPSTDTQYF
CDR3 DNA: TGTGCCATCTCAAGACGGGATCCTAGCACAGATACGCAGTATTTT
clone size: NA
V gene: TRBV6-1
J gene: TRBJ2-3
CDR3 length: 15
D gene: NA

CDR3 protein: CASSENTGRNQPQHF
CDR3 DNA: TGTGCCAGCAGTGAAAATACAGGTCGCAATCAGCCCCAGCATTTT
clone size: NA
V gene: TRBV6-1
J gene: TRBJ1-5
CDR3 length: 15
D gene: NA

CDR3 protein: CASSQDRDRFSEQYF
CDR3 DNA: TGTGCCAGCAGCCAAGATCGGGACAGATTTTCCGAGCAGTACTTC
clone size: few
V gene: TRBV4-2
J gene: TRBJ2-7
CDR3 length: 15
D gene: TRBD1

CDR3 protein: CASSEQSEQYF
CDR3 DNA: TGCGCCAGCAGTGAACAGTCCGAGCAGTACTTC
clone size: NA
V gene: TRBV10-2
J gene: TRBJ2-7
CDR3 length: 11
D gene: NA

CDR3 protein: CASSSQQGGGLLYF
CDR3 DNA: TGCGCCAGCAGCTCCCAACAGGGAGGGGGTCTACTATACTTC
clone size: NA
V gene: TRBV5-1
J gene: TRBJ2-7
CDR3 length: 14
D gene: NA

CDR3 protein: CASSVLLAMEETQYF
CDR3 DNA: TGTGCCAGCAGTGTCTTACTAGCAATGGAAGAGACCCAGTACTTC
clone size: NA
V gene: TRBV6-1
J gene: TRBJ2-5
CDR3 length: 15
D gene: NA

CDR3 protein: CASSSQNEAFF
CDR3 DNA: TGCGCCAGCAGCTCCCAGAATGAAGCTTTCTTT
clone size: NA
V gene: TRBV5-1
J gene: TRBJ1-1
CDR3 length: 11
D gene: NA

CDR3 protein: CASSVAGQETQYF
CDR3 DNA: TGTGCCAGCAGCGTAGCGGGCCAAGAGACCCAGTACTTC
clone size: NA
V gene: TRBV9
J gene: TRBJ2-5
CDR3 length: 13
D gene: NA

CDR3 protein: CASSAGTVNTGELFF
CDR3 DNA: TGTGCCAGCAGCGCGGGGACAGTAAACACCGGGGAGCTGTTTTTT
clone size: NA
V gene: TRBV11-3
J gene: TRBJ2-2
CDR3 length: 15
D gene: NA

CDR3 protein: CASSLMGEGNTEAFF
CDR3 DNA: TGTGCCAGCAGCTTAATGGGGGAGGGGAACACTGAAGCTTTCTTT
clone size: NA
V gene: TRBV7-3
J gene: TRBJ1-1
CDR3 length: 15
D gene: NA

CDR3 protein: CASSPDRGQDEKLFF
CDR3 DNA: TGTGCCAGTAGTCCGGACAGGGGGCAGGATGAAAAACTGTTTTTT
clone size: NA
V gene: TRBV19
J gene: TRBJ1-4
CDR3 length: 15
D gene: TRBD1